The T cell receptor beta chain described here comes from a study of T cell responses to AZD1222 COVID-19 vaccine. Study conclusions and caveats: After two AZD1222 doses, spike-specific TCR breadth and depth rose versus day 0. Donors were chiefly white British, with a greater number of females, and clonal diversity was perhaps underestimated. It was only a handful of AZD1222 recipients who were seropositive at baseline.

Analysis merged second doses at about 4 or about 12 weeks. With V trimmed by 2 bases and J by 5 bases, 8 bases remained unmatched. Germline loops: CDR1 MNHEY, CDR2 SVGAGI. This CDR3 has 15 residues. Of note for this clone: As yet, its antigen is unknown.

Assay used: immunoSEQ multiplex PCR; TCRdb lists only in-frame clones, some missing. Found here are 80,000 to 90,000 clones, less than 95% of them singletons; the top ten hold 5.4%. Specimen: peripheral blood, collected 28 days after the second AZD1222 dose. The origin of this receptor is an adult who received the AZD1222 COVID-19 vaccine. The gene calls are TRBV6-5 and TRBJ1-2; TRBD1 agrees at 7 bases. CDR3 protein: CASSYGGQLLYGYTF. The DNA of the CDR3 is TGTGCCAGCAGTTACGGGGGACAGTTACTGTATGGCTACACCTTC.